Listed here are 27 T cell receptor beta chains from one sample, sequenced in a study of OX40 agonist ivuxolimab in advanced cancers. Libraries were prepared by immunoSEQ multiplex PCR; TCRdb keeps only in-frame clonotypes and omits some of them. Among about 24,000 clones, approximately 89% were seen once, and the ten largest hold 15% to 20%. The sample consisted of CD4+ or CD8+ T cells sorted from blood, taken in a trial of the OX40 agonist ivuxolimab. Source of these receptors: an adult with an advanced solid tumor such as melanoma, head and neck, liver or kidney cancer.

The V call is TRBV19, the J call TRBJ2-1, with 9 nucleotides matching TRBD2. With V trimmed by 5 bases and J by 0 bases, 5 bases remained unmatched. This CDR3 is 16 amino acids long. CDR1 and CDR2 from the germline V gene are LNHDA and SQIVND (reference sequence). This CDR3 reads CASSAKAGGSYNEQFF. The CDR3, as DNA: TGTGCCAGTAGTGCTAAAGCGGGAGGCTCCTACAATGAGCAGTTCTTC.

The rearrangement joins TRBV18 to TRBJ1-4; the match to TRBD1 covers 9 bases. The germline gives CDR1 KGHSH, CDR2 LQKENI. The CDR3 extends over 15 amino acids. The V segment lost 3 bases and the J segment 7 bases; nucleotides outside the gene matches: 6. The CDR3 sequence: CASSPQTGGTEKLFF. In DNA, the CDR3 is TGTGCCAGCTCACCCCAGACAGGGGGGACTGAAAAACTGTTTTTT.

The genes are TRBV4-3 and TRBJ2-7, with TRBD1 matching 7 bases. CDR3 size: 15 residues. V was pared by 1 base and J by 3 bases, with 6 bases of the junction left unmatched. The germline V gene encodes CDR1 LGHNA and CDR2 YSLEER. The CDR3 loop is CASSQGYQGDYEQYF. DNA of the CDR3: TGCGCCAGCAGCCAAGGGTATCAGGGGGACTACGAGCAGTACTTC.

This chain links TRBV4-1 with TRBJ1-5, with 10 bases lining up with TRBD1. The CDR3 is 15 amino acids. V was clipped by 3 bases and J by 5 bases; unmatched bases: 4. CDR1 and CDR2 (germline): MGHRA, YSYEKL. CDR3 sequence reads: CASSQLGTGDQPQHF. For the CDR3, the DNA is TGCGCCAGCAGCCAGTTAGGGACAGGGGATCAGCCCCAGCATTTT.

The chain uses TRBV6-4 and TRBJ2-1, with D uncertain. The CDR3 length is 13 residues. Germline CDR1 MRHNA, CDR2 SNTAGT. Trimming shortened V by 6 bases and J by 8 bases, and 14 bases separated the two germline ends. DNA of the CDR3: TGTGCCAGCAGCTTACGACGTGGGGATGAGCAGTTCTTC. Amino acids: CASSLRRGDEQFF.

In the case of this clone: At one of its ends the junction is not consistent with the germline gene, which may arise from a read error. DNA of the CDR3: TGTGCCTGCTCCGGACAGGGGAACAATGAGCAGTTCTTC. It yields the protein CACSGQGNNEQFF. The chain couples TRBV18 to TRBJ2-1; 9 bases are shared with TRBD1. Germline V gene data show CDR1 as KGHSH and CDR2 as LQKENI. The CDR3 runs to 13 residues.

The DNA for the CDR3 is TGTGCCAGTAGTATAGCCGGGACTAGCGGGTGGTTCTTC. This encodes CASSIAGTSGWFF. The gene calls are TRBV19 and TRBJ2-1; TRBD2 matches 12 bases. The CDR3 sequence is 13 residues long. V shed 1 base, J shed 15 bases, and the junction held 4 bases outside the gene matches. Germline CDR1 is LNHDA and CDR2 is SQIVND (reference sequence). Using reference TRBV19 and TRBJ2-1 for the parts outside the CDR3, the full variable domain is DGGITQSPKYLFRKEGQNVTLSCEQNLNHDAMYWYRQDPGQGLRLIYYSQIVNDFQKGDIAEGYSVSREKKESFPLTVTSAQKNPTAFYLCASSIAGTSGWFFGPGTRLTVL.

The chain employs TRBV7-2 and TRBJ2-5; 7 bases are a match to TRBD2. The J call is doubtful: the DNA matches TRBJ2-7 better. The CDR3 runs 16 residues. Germline V CDR1 and CDR2: SGHTA, FQGNSA. CDR3 DNA sequence: TGTGCCAGCAGCTTGGTGGGGGGGAGAAGCTCCTACGAGCAGTACTTC. Its translation is CASSLVGGRSSYEQYF.

This CDR3 reads CASSEAGTADQPQHF. The CDR3 DNA reads as TGTGCCAGCAGTGAAGCGGGGACGGCAGATCAGCCCCAGCATTTT. This chain joins TRBV2 and TRBJ1-5, with D perhaps matching TRBD1 (5 bases). V lost 0 bases, J lost 5 bases, and 11 bases lay in between. Germline V lookup: CDR1 SNHLY, CDR2 FYNNEI. The CDR3 loop spans 15 amino acids.

V usage is TRBV19 and J usage is TRBJ2-2; the match to TRBD1 covers 10 bases. After removal of 7 bases from V and 4 bases from J, the junction contained 15 bases not matched to a gene. The germline V gene encodes CDR1 LNHDA and CDR2 SQIVND (reference sequence). The CDR3 runs 18 residues. In DNA form, the CDR3 reads TGTGCCAGTACCTTTGGACAGGGGGTCACCTCGCGCACCGGGGAGCTGTTTTTT. As protein: CASTFGQGVTSRTGELFF.

The V call is TRBV6-6, the J call TRBJ1-1; D ambiguous. Germline V CDR1 and CDR2: MNHNY, SVGAGI (reference sequence). CDR3 length: 12 amino acids. V was shortened by 5 bases and J by 11 bases, with 15 bases between the two germline ends. The CDR3 DNA is TGTGCCAGCAGTACTCTTGCTCGGTGGGCTTTCTTT. It translates to CASSTLARWAFF.

The rearrangement joins TRBV19 to TRBJ2-5; weak D call: TRBD1 (5 bases). The ends were cut back, 3 bases at V and 1 base at J, with 6 bases in the middle. The CDR3 has 13 residues. The germline V gene has CDR1 LNHDA and CDR2 SQIVND (reference sequence). CDR3 coding DNA: TGTGCCAGTAGTATCAGGGTCCAAGAGACCCAGTACTTC. This codes for CASSIRVQETQYF.

The V and J genes are TRBV18 and TRBJ2-3; D may be TRBD1 (5 bases). The CDR3 runs 12 residues. The V end was cut by 2 bases, the J end by 14 bases, with 14 bases between. Germline values: CDR1 KGHSH, CDR2 LQKENI. CDR3 in amino acids: CASSPRGSSPYF. Here the CDR3 DNA reads TGTGCCAGCTCACCAAGGGGCAGCAGTCCGTATTTT. The full variable domain, its missing parts supplied by reference TRBV18 and TRBJ2-3, is NAGVMQNPRHLVRRRGQEARLRCSPMKGHSHVYWYRQLPEEGLKFMVYLQKENIIDESGMPKERFSAEFPKEGPSILRIQQVVRGDSAAYFCASSPRGSSPYFGPGTRLTVL.

CDR3 DNA: TGCGCCAGCAGCTCCCGGGACAGCTACAATGAGCAGTTCTTC. This gives the protein CASSSRDSYNEQFF. This chain connects TRBV5-1 to TRBJ2-1; 7 nucleotides match TRBD1. This CDR3 has 14 amino acids. Germline V gives CDR1 SGHRS, CDR2 YFSETQ. Germline trimming cut 3 bases from V and 3 bases from J; bases unmatched to any gene: 3.

The V and J genes are TRBV4-3 and TRBJ1-4; D is uncertain. With 0 bases removed from V and 3 bases from J, the gap between germline ends came to 11 bases. CDR1 is LGHNA, CDR2 YSLEER, per germline. This CDR3 comprises 16 residues. CDR3 bases: TGCGCCAGCAGCCAAGAGGCCCCAGGAGCTAATGAAAAACTGTTTTTT. Its protein product is CASSQEAPGANEKLFF.

This clone was detected only a few times. This chain joins TRBV19 and TRBJ1-5; D is unresolved. Germline CDR1 reads LNHDA; CDR2 reads SQIVND (reference sequence). V was clipped by 7 bases and J by 9 bases, with 16 bases between them. The length of the CDR3 is 13 residues. The CDR3: CASIQTKIRPQHF. Here the CDR3 DNA reads TGTGCCAGTATCCAAACGAAGATTCGGCCCCAGCATTTT.

This chain connects TRBV30 to TRBJ2-6, with D hard to call. V lost 0 bases, J lost 0 bases, and 12 bases lay in between. The germline gives CDR1 GTSNPN, CDR2 SVGIG (reference sequence). The CDR3 consists of 17 residues. For the CDR3, the DNA is TGTGCCTGGAGTGTACTGGGTCTGAGCTCTGGGGCCAACGTCCTGACTTTC. Encoded protein: CAWSVLGLSSGANVLTF. The entire variable domain, with the rest obtained from reference TRBV30 and TRBJ2-6, is as follows: SQTIHQWPATLVQPVGSPLSLECTVEGTSNPNLYWYRQAAGRGLQLLFYSVGIGQISSEVPQNLSASRPQDRQFILSSKKLLLSDSGFYLCAWSVLGLSSGANVLTFGAGSRLTVL.

The chain links TRBV6-1 to TRBJ1-1; D possibly corresponds to TRBD1 (6 bases). Trimming stripped 6 bases from V and 0 bases from J, with 14 bases between. The CDR3 extends over 15 amino acids. Germline V gene data show CDR1 as MNHNS and CDR2 as SASEGT. CDR3 nucleotide sequence: TGTGCCAGCAGGCCGGGGGCTCGGATGAACACTGAAGCTTTCTTT. Amino acids: CASRPGARMNTEAFF.

The table lists this clone with a count of one. This chain links TRBV13 with TRBJ2-5; D is unresolved. Deletions cut 5 bases from V and 6 bases from J, with 10 bases between. The CDR3 spans 12 residues. CDR1 is PRHDT, CDR2 FYEKMQ, per germline (reference sequence). CDR3 DNA: TGTGCCAGCAGCCCGGACCAGCAGACCCAGTACTTC. Encoded protein: CASSPDQQTQYF. Full variable domain (rest looked up from reference TRBV13 and TRBJ2-5): AAGVIQSPRHLIKEKRETATLKCYPIPRHDTVYWYQQGPGQDPQFLISFYEKMQSDKGSIPDRFSAQQFSDYHSELNMSSLELGDSALYFCASSPDQQTQYFGPGTRLLVL.

The chain couples TRBV2 to TRBJ2-6; D perhaps matches TRBD1 (5 bases). V dropped 10 bases and J dropped 0 bases, with 13 bases sitting between them. Germline V gives CDR1 SNHLY, CDR2 FYNNEI. CDR3 length equals 15 residues. CDR3 in amino acids: CAKGHPSSGANVLTF. The DNA for the CDR3 is TGTGCCAAAGGACACCCGAGCTCTGGGGCCAACGTCCTGACTTTC. The full variable domain, in which reference TRBV2 and TRBJ2-6 provide the parts outside the CDR3, is EPEVTQTPSHQVTQMGQEVILRCVPISNHLYFYWYRQILGQKVEFLVSFYNNEISEKSEIFDDQFSVERPDGSNFTLKIRSTKLEDSAMYFCAKGHPSSGANVLTFGAGSRLTVL.

The chain employs TRBV19 and TRBJ1-1; no clear D. The germline V gene encodes CDR1 LNHDA and CDR2 SQIVND (reference sequence). The CDR3 runs to 13 residues. V was trimmed by 6 bases and J by 7 bases, leaving 15 bases between them. CDR3 sequence reads: CASRTRAISEAFF. In DNA, the CDR3 is TGTGCCAGTAGAACCCGGGCAATAAGTGAAGCTTTCTTT.

Only a few counts were recorded for this clone. The V call is TRBV19, the J call TRBJ1-3; D is unclear. CDR3 size: 18 residues. Trimming shortened V by 3 bases and J by 0 bases, and 18 bases separated the two germline ends. Germline V CDR1 and CDR2: LNHDA, SQIVND (reference sequence). CDR3 nucleotides: TGTGCCAGTAGTATCTTTTCGACTGTTATTGCCTCTGGAAACACCATATATTTT. It codes for CASSIFSTVIASGNTIYF. The full variable domain, rest sourced from reference TRBV19 and TRBJ1-3, is DGGITQSPKYLFRKEGQNVTLSCEQNLNHDAMYWYRQDPGQGLRLIYYSQIVNDFQKGDIAEGYSVSREKKESFPLTVTSAQKNPTAFYLCASSIFSTVIASGNTIYFGEGSWLTVV.

This chain uses TRBV5-6 with TRBJ1-5; no firm D call. Germline-derived CDR1 and CDR2 are SGHDT and YYEEEE. The CDR3 has 12 residues. The germline V and J ends were trimmed by 0 bases and 10 bases, with 8 bases remaining between them. The CDR3 protein is CASSLGSSPQHF. The CDR3 DNA reads TGTGCCAGCAGCTTGGGATCTAGCCCCCAGCATTTT.

CDR3 amino acids: CASSRQGFGSTDTQYF. CDR3 coding DNA: TGTGCCAGCAGCCGACAGGGGTTCGGTAGCACAGATACGCAGTATTTT. The V call is TRBV7-2, the J call TRBJ2-3; 8 nucleotides match TRBD1. V dropped 5 bases and J dropped 0; count of bases not matched to a gene: 7. The CDR3 loop spans 16 amino acids. The V gene's germline CDR1 is SGHTA and CDR2 FQGNSA.

This clone has a single count. The chain carries TRBV7-3 and TRBJ2-1, with 7 bases aligning to TRBD2. This CDR3 has 16 amino acids. Per the germline V gene, CDR1 is SGHTA and CDR2 is FQGTGA. V dropped 5 bases and J dropped 0; count of bases not matched to a gene: 7. CDR3 in DNA: TGTGCCAGCAGCCACACCGGGACTAACTCCTACAATGAGCAGTTCTTC. Translated: CASSHTGTNSYNEQFF.

The V gene is TRBV5-1, the J gene TRBJ2-2; D unclear. CDR3 length: 14 amino acids. Germline V gene data show CDR1 as SGHRS and CDR2 as YFSETQ. V was trimmed by 4 bases and J by 5 bases, leaving 12 bases between them. The CDR3 reads CASSPSPWTGELFF. The CDR3 DNA is TGCGCCAGCAGCCCAAGCCCTTGGACCGGGGAGCTGTTTTTT.

The chain carries TRBV30 and TRBJ1-1, with no clear D. V gave up 0 bases and J gave up 2 bases, with 10 bases separating them. The CDR3 length is 14 residues. Germline V gene data show CDR1 as GTSNPN and CDR2 as SVGIG (reference sequence). The CDR3 is CAWSVLTPNTEAFF. The CDR3 DNA reads as TGTGCCTGGAGTGTACTCACCCCAAACACTGAAGCTTTCTTT.